The 27 T cell receptor beta chains below come from one sample, sequenced in a study of T cells after yellow fever vaccination. TCRdb ran MiXCR on the 5' RACE reads and lists one entry per CDR3 protein. The table lists over 110,000 distinct CDR3 sequences, about 8% of them singletons, with roughly 0.76% in the top ten. The starting material was CD4+ T cells sorted from PBMCs, obtained 5 days after the yellow fever booster vaccination. Source of these receptors: a young man who received the YFV17D yellow fever vaccine.

The V gene is TRBV7-2, the J gene TRBJ2-1; tentatively, D is TRBD2 (5 bases). Germline lookup yields CDR1 SGHTA and CDR2 FQGNSA. V was shortened by 5 bases and J by 7 bases, with 18 bases between the two germline ends. The CDR3 extends over 15 amino acids. In DNA, the CDR3 is TGTGCCAGCAGCCAAACCTACGGACTGTCAAATGAGCAGTTCTTC. Its translation is CASSQTYGLSNEQFF.

The table lists this clonotype with many counts. V usage is TRBV7-3 and J usage is TRBJ2-1; D gene unclear. V lost 0 bases and J lost 9, with 9 bases in between. This CDR3 spans 13 amino acids. Germline V gives CDR1 SGHTA, CDR2 FQGTGA. Written as DNA, the CDR3 is TGTGCCAGCAGCTTAACGGTTAGCACTGAGCAGTTCTTC. It is translated as CASSLTVSTEQFF.

In its sample, this clonotype was seen a few times. J is TRBJ1-5 and V is TRBV23-1, with 7 bases matching TRBD1. TRBV23-1 is placed among ORFs of uncertain function. The CDR3 runs 14 residues. The V and J ends lost 8 bases and 4 bases, in that order; junction bases with no gene match: 8. The DNA for the CDR3 is TGCGCCAGCTATTACAGGGGCATTAATCAGCCCCAGCATTTT. As protein: CASYYRGINQPQHF.

This clonotype was picked up many times. This sequence joins TRBV5-1 and TRBJ2-2; possibly TRBD1 for D (6 bases). The V gene lost 0 bases and the J gene lost 0 bases, with 9 bases spanning the gap. The CDR3 loop spans 16 amino acids. The V gene's germline CDR1 is SGHRS and CDR2 YFSETQ. CDR3 bases: TGCGCCAGCAGCTTGGTAGGGACACCGAACACCGGGGAGCTGTTTTTT. This gives the protein CASSLVGTPNTGELFF. Full variable domain (rest looked up from reference TRBV5-1 and TRBJ2-2): KAGVTQTPRYLIKTRGQQVTLSCSPISGHRSVSWYQQTPGQGLQFLFEYFSETQRNKGNFPGRFSGRQFSNSRSEMNVSTLELGDSALYLCASSLVGTPNTGELFFGEGSRLTVL.

This clonotype has a count of ten or more. This sequence joins TRBV7-9 and TRBJ2-7; 10 bases are shared with TRBD1. The CDR3 loop spans 15 amino acids. Germline CDR1 SEHNR, CDR2 FQNEAQ (reference sequence). The V segment lost 4 bases and the J segment 2 bases; nucleotides outside the gene matches: 5. The CDR3 coding sequence is TGTGCCAGCAGCTCCATGGGGACAGGGGCCTACGAGCAGTACTTC. This sequence encodes CASSSMGTGAYEQYF.

This clonotype was seen ten or more times. The V call is TRBV6-5, the J call TRBJ2-3; TRBD2 matches at 14 bases. Trimming at V came to 6 bases and at J to 1 base, leaving 6 bases not matched to a gene. The CDR3 totals 17 residues. CDR1 and CDR2 from the germline V gene are MNHEY and SVGAGI. CDR3 amino acids: CASSRLAGGPGTDTQYF. The CDR3 DNA reads as TGTGCCAGCAGCCGACTAGCGGGAGGGCCCGGCACAGATACGCAGTATTTT.

This rearrangement joins TRBV20-1 to TRBJ2-1, with 7 bases aligning to TRBD2. Germline V gene lookup returns CDR1 DFQATT and CDR2 SNEGSKA (reference sequence). The J segment lost 2 bases and the V segment lost 6 bases, leaving 7 bases of the junction unmatched. The CDR3 runs to 14 residues. The CDR3 sequence: CSAITSAAYNEQFF. CDR3 nucleotides: TGCAGTGCCATCACTAGCGCGGCCTACAATGAGCAGTTCTTC.

In its sample, this clonotype was seen many times. The CDR3 here is CSARQSGARRHEQYF. The CDR3 nucleotides read TGCAGTGCTAGGCAGTCTGGGGCGCGACGCCACGAGCAGTACTTC. The rearrangement uses TRBV20-1 and TRBJ2-7; D may be TRBD1 (5 bases). There are 15 residues in the CDR3. CDR1 and CDR2 from the germline V gene are DFQATT and SNEGSKA (reference sequence). Between the trimmed V and J ends, which lost 3 bases and 5 bases, there was a span of 20 bases.

There are many counts of this clonotype. The CDR3 loop is CAISDRDRVTEQYF. CDR3 DNA: TGTGCCATCAGCGACCGGGACAGGGTGACCGAGCAGTACTTC. This rearrangement joins TRBV10-3 to TRBJ2-7; 9 positions match TRBD1. J gave up 6 bases and V 6 bases, and 9 bases lay outside the gene matches. Germline-derived CDR1 and CDR2 are ENHRY and SYGVKD. This CDR3 spans 14 amino acids.

This clonotype was picked up many times. The rearrangement links TRBV7-4 to TRBJ2-7; possible D gene TRBD1, 6 bases. V gave up 6 bases and J gave up 0 bases, with 33 bases separating them. CDR1 and CDR2 from the germline V gene are SGHVT and SQSDAQ. The CDR3 has 21 residues. CDR3 region: CASRLRGWDTPEVANSYEQYF. Here the CDR3 DNA reads TGTGCCAGCAGGCTTAGAGGTTGGGACACCCCCGAGGTAGCCAACTCCTACGAGCAGTACTTC. Full variable domain (missing parts from reference TRBV7-4 and TRBJ2-7): GAGVSQSPRYKVAKRGRDVALRCDSISGHVTLYWYRQTLGQGSEVLTYSQSDAQRDKSGRPSGRFSAERPERSVSTLKIQRTEQGDSAVYLCASRLRGWDTPEVANSYEQYFGPGTRLTVT.

This clonotype was seen many times. The chain has TRBV28 and TRBJ2-5; D is uncertain. This CDR3 comprises 12 residues. The germline V gene encodes CDR1 MDHEN and CDR2 SYDVKM. Between the trimmed V and J ends, which lost 10 bases and 5 bases, there was a span of 14 bases. The CDR3 nucleotides read TGTGCCACAACCGGCTCCCGGGAGACCCAGTACTTC. This translates into CATTGSRETQYF.

This clonotype showed up many times. The chain combines TRBV20-1 with TRBJ2-1; weak D call: TRBD2 (5 bases). With 8 bases removed from V and 0 bases from J, the gap between germline ends came to 17 bases. The CDR3 contains 15 residues. The germline gives CDR1 DFQATT, CDR2 SNEGSKA (reference sequence). In DNA, the CDR3 is TGCAGTACCCAACGAGCGGCTTCCTCCTACAATGAGCAGTTCTTC. The encoded protein is CSTQRAASSYNEQFF.

This clonotype was counted at least ten times. The chain employs TRBV5-6 and TRBJ1-5; D is unresolved. Germline V gene lookup returns CDR1 SGHDT and CDR2 YYEEEE. V lost 6 bases and J lost 1, with 11 bases in between. The CDR3 length is 14 residues. CDR3 amino acids: CASNSEGSNQPQHF. As DNA, the CDR3 is TGTGCCAGCAACTCAGAAGGGAGCAATCAGCCCCAGCATTTT.

This clonotype was seen once. This may be a read error, as it is one base from a much larger clone. The V and J genes are TRBV12-3 or TRBV12-4 and TRBJ1-4; D gene unclear. The CDR3 has 13 residues. V lost 8 bases and J lost 3, with 10 bases in between. The chain's CDR3 is CASWAQANEKLFF. The CDR3 DNA reads as TGTGCCAGCTGGGCCCAAGCTAATGAAAAACTGTTTTTT.

Many counts were recorded for this clonotype. The V call is TRBV7-2, the J call TRBJ2-3; TRBD2 might be the D (5 bases). V dropped 8 bases and J dropped 4 bases, with 13 bases sitting between them. Germline V gene sequence: CDR1 SGHTA, CDR2 FQGNSA. The CDR3 extends over 13 amino acids. The CDR3 loop reads CASQLVLADTQYF. The CDR3 DNA is TGTGCCAGCCAACTAGTGCTGGCAGATACGCAGTATTTT.

This clonotype has ten or more counts. The chain is built from TRBV5-1 and TRBJ2-2; TRBD2 matches at 7 bases. Germline assignment: CDR1 SGHRS and CDR2 YFSETQ. The CDR3 runs 15 residues. V was clipped by 5 bases and J by 7 bases; unmatched bases: 11. CDR3: CASSYGLEPGGELFF. The CDR3 bases are TGCGCCAGCAGTTACGGACTAGAGCCCGGCGGGGAGCTGTTTTTT. Based on the CDR3 plus reference TRBV5-1 and TRBJ2-2, the full variable domain is KAGVTQTPRYLIKTRGQQVTLSCSPISGHRSVSWYQQTPGQGLQFLFEYFSETQRNKGNFPGRFSGRQFSNSRSEMNVSTLELGDSALYLCASSYGLEPGGELFFGEGSRLTVL.

Many counts were recorded for this clonotype. This chain links TRBV20-1 with TRBJ2-3; maybe TRBD1 (6 bases). The V gene lost 8 bases and the J gene lost 1 base, with 19 bases spanning the gap. Germline CDR1 reads DFQATT; CDR2 reads SNEGSKA (reference sequence). This CDR3 is built from 15 residues. The CDR3 DNA follows: TGCAGTCTGATCTGGGGGCCGGGTGGCACAGATACGCAGTATTTT. The encoded protein is CSLIWGPGGTDTQYF.

There are many counts of this clonotype. The gene calls are TRBV7-9 and TRBJ1-1; tentative D call: TRBD1 (6 bases). The length of the CDR3 is 13 residues. Germline values: CDR1 SEHNR, CDR2 FQNEAQ (reference sequence). With 5 bases removed from V and 4 bases from J, the gap between germline ends came to 11 bases. CDR3: CASSQWGATEAFF. The CDR3 bases are TGTGCCAGCAGCCAGTGGGGGGCCACTGAAGCTTTCTTT.

This clonotype was seen many times. The chain combines TRBV7-8 with TRBJ2-3, with D maybe TRBD2 (5 bases). The CDR3 runs to 17 residues. Germline V gene lookup returns CDR1 SGHVS and CDR2 FQNEAQ. V was shortened by 5 bases and J by 2 bases, with 20 bases between the two germline ends. The CDR3, as DNA: TGTGCCAGCAGCCCCCGTAGGCTAGGAGGTGACACAGATACGCAGTATTTT. It is translated as CASSPRRLGGDTDTQYF.

This clonotype occurred many times. CDR3 nucleotide sequence: TGTGCCAGCTCACCACCGGGGTACAATGAGCAGTTCTTC. This sequence encodes CASSPPGYNEQFF. V gene TRBV18 combines with J gene TRBJ2-1; D is undetermined. From germline, CDR1 is KGHSH and CDR2 LQKENI. This CDR3 spans 13 amino acids. Trimming shortened V by 0 bases and J by 4 bases, and 4 bases separated the two germline ends.

This clonotype was observed at least ten times. The genes are TRBV20-1 and TRBJ2-1; TRBD2 matches at 7 bases. This CDR3 region has 17 residues. Per germline, CDR1 DFQATT and CDR2 SNEGSKA (reference sequence). CDR3: CSASTGTTLSSYNEQFF. DNA for the CDR3: TGCAGCGCATCAACCGGGACTACATTGAGTTCCTACAATGAGCAGTTCTTC.

This clonotype was detected many times. V and J are TRBV15 and TRBJ2-1; no firm D call. The germline gives CDR1 LNHNV, CDR2 YYDKDF (reference sequence). The CDR3 runs to 12 residues. V was clipped by 4 bases and J by 3 bases, with 4 bases between them. The CDR3 nucleotides are TGTGCCACCAGCACGAGCTACAATGAGCAGTTCTTC. This sequence encodes CATSTSYNEQFF.

This clonotype was observed at least ten times. The chain carries TRBV27 and TRBJ2-7, with D possibly matching TRBD2 (6 bases). Germline V CDR1 and CDR2: MNHEY, SMNVEV (reference sequence). Trimming left V 2 bases short and J 0 bases short, with 8 bases between. The CDR3 spans 14 residues. As DNA, the CDR3 is TGTGCCAGCAGTTTACGGCGGGACTCCTACGAGCAGTACTTC. Amino acids: CASSLRRDSYEQYF.

This clonotype has at least ten counts. The genes are TRBV7-9 and TRBJ2-5; D is perhaps TRBD1 or TRBD2 (6 bases each). V shed 2 bases and J shed 4 bases, with 14 bases lying between them. The germline V gene encodes CDR1 SEHNR and CDR2 FQNEAQ (reference sequence). CDR3 length: 15 residues. The CDR3 sequence: CASSLLGRGGETQYF. Written as DNA, the CDR3 is TGTGCCAGCAGCTTATTAGGCAGGGGAGGAGAGACCCAGTACTTC.

Many counts were recorded for this clonotype. The chain is built from TRBV14 and TRBJ2-2; D not certain. V lost 0 bases and J lost 1, with 9 bases in between. There are 16 residues in the CDR3. Germline V gene data show CDR1 as SGHDN and CDR2 as FVKESK. The CDR3 is CASSQEYPQNTGELFF. The CDR3 bases are TGTGCCAGCAGCCAAGAATATCCCCAGAACACCGGGGAGCTGTTTTTT.

In its sample, this clonotype was seen many times. The V and J genes are TRBV6-6 and TRBJ2-5; D unclear. CDR1 is MNHNY, CDR2 SVGAGI, per germline (reference sequence). This CDR3 spans 11 amino acids. CDR3 nucleotide sequence: TGTGCAAGCGCAGGATTAGAGACCCAGTACTTC. Protein sequence: CASAGLETQYF.

This clonotype was detected only a few times. This rearrangement joins TRBV7-2 to TRBJ2-2, with D uncertain. CDR1 is SGHTA, CDR2 FQGNSA, per germline. The CDR3 runs 13 residues. Trimming cost V 0 bases and J 5 bases, with 4 bases left between them. The CDR3, as DNA: TGTGCCAGCAGCTTAGCGTTTACCGGGGAGCTGTTTTTT. Its protein product is CASSLAFTGELFF.